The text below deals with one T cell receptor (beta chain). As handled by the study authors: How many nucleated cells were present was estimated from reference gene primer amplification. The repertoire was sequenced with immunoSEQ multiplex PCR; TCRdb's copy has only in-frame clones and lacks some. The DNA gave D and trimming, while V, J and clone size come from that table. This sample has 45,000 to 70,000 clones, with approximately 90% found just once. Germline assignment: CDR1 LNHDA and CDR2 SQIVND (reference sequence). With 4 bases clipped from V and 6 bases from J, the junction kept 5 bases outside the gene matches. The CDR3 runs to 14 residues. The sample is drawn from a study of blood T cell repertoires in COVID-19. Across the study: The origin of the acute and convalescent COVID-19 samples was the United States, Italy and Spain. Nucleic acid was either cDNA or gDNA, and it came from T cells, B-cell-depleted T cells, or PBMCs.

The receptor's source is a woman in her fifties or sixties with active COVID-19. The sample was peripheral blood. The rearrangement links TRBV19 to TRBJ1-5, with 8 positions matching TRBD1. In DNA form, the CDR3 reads TGTGCCAGTAGTAAGGACAGGGCGGTTCAGCCCCAGCATTTT. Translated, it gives CASSKDRAVQPQHF.